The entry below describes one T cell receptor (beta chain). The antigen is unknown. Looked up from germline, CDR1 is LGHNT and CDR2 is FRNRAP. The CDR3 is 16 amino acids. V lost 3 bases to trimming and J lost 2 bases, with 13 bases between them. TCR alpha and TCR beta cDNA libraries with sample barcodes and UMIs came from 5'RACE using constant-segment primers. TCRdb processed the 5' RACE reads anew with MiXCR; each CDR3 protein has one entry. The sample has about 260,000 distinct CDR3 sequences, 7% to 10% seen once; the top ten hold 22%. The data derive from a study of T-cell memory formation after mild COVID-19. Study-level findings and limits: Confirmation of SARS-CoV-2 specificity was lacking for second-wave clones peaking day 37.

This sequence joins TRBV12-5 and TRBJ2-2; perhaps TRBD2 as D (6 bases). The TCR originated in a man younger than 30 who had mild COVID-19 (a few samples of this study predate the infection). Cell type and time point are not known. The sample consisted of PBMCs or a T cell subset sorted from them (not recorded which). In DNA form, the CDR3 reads TGTGCTAGTGGTTTCCGTGGAGGGGATAACACCGGGGAGCTGTTTTTT. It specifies CASGFRGGDNTGELFF.